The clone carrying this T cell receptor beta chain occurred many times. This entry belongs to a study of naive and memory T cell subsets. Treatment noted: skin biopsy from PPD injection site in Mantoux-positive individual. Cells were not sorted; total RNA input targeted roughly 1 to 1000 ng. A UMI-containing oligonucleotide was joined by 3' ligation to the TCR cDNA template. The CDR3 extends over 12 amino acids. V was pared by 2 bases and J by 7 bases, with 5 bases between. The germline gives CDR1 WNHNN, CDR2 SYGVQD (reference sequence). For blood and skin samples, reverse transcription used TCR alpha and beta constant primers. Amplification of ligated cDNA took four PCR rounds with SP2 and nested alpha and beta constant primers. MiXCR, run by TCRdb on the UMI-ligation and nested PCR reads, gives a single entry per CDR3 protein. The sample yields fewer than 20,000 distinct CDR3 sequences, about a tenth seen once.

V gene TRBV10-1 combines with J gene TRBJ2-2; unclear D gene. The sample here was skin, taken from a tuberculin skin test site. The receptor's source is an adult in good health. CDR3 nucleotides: TGCGCCAGCAGTGAGAGCGTCGGGGAGCTGTTTTTT. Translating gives CASSESVGELFF.